The T cell receptor beta chain under discussion was sequenced for a study of cytomegalovirus exposure and HLA in healthy donors. General observations from the study: An observed cluster of highly shared sequence variants was recorded as a likely sequencing artifact. Donors were assumed by presence/absence analyses to have roughly uniform sequencing depth. With later analysis, a missense DCLRE1C variant became linked to TCR beta V- and J-gene trimming.

Points on this clone: Antigen unknown.

This CDR3 comprises 15 residues. Per the germline V gene, CDR1 is MGHRA and CDR2 is YSYEKL. The germline V and J ends were trimmed by 1 base and 3 bases, with 10 bases remaining between them. 60 Vbeta and 13 Jbeta primers were used in PCR. The repertoire was sequenced with immunoSEQ multiplex PCR; TCRdb's copy has only in-frame clones and lacks some. The profile shows over 200,000 clones, around 80% of them singletons. The V gene is TRBV4-1, the J gene TRBJ2-1; D not resolved. Specimen: PBMCs. The clonotype comes from a male donor in good health and CMV-seronegative. The CDR3 here is CASSQGGGNYNEQFF. CDR3 DNA: TGCGCCAGCAGCCAAGGAGGTGGTAACTACAATGAGCAGTTCTTC.